This T cell receptor beta chain was captured in a study of control samples from healthy donors and cancer patients. Sequencing used immunoSEQ multiplex PCR; TCRdb keeps in-frame clones, though not all of them. The sample includes roughly 130,000 clones, 80% to 95% of them seen just once. V was shortened by 1 base and J by 4 bases, with 8 bases between the two germline ends. The CDR3 consists of 13 residues. From germline, CDR1 is SGHNT and CDR2 YYREEE (reference sequence). Sequencing used blood. The TCR sequence derives from a man aged 18 to 29 in good health. The chain links TRBV5-4 to TRBJ2-5; no firm D call. CDR3 in amino acids: CASSLTVGETQYF. CDR3 DNA: TGTGCCAGCAGCTTGACTGTTGGAGAGACCCAGTACTTC.